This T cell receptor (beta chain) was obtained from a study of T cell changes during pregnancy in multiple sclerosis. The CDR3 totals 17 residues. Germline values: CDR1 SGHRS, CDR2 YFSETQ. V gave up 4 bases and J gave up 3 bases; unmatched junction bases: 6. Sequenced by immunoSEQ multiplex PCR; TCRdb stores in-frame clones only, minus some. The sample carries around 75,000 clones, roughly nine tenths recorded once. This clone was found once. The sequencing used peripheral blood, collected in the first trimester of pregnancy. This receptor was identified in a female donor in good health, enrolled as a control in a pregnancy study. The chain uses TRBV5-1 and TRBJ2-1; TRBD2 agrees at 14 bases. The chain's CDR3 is CASSPGLAGAIYNEQFF. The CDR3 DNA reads TGCGCCAGCAGCCCGGGACTAGCGGGGGCGATCTACAATGAGCAGTTCTTC.